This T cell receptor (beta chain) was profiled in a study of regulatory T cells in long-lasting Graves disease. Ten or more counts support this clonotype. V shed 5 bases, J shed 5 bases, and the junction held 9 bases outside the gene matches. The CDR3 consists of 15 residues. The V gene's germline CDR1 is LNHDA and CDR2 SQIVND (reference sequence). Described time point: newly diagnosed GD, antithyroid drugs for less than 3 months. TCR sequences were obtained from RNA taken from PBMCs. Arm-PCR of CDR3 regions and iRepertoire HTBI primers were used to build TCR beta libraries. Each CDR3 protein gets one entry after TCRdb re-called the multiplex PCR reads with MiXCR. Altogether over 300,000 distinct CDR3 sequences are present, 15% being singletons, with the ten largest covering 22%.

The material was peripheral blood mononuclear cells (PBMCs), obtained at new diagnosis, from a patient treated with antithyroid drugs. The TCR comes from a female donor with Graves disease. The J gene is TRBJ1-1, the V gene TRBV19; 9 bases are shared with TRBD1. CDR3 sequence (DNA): TGTGCCAGTAGTGCCGCCGGGACAGGGAGGACTGAAGCTTTCTTT. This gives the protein CASSAAGTGRTEAFF.